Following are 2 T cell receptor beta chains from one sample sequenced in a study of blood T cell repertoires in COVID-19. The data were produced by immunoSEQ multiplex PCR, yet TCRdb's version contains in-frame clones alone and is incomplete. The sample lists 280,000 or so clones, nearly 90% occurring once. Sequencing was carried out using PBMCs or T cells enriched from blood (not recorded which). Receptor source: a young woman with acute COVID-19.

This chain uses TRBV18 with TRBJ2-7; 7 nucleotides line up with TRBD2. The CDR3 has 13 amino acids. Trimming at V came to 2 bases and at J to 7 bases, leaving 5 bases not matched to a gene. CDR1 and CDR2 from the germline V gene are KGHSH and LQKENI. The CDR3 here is CASSPGLVEEQYF. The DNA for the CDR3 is TGTGCCAGCTCACCAGGACTAGTAGAGGAGCAGTACTTC. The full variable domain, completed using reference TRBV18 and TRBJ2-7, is NAGVMQNPRHLVRRRGQEARLRCSPMKGHSHVYWYRQLPEEGLKFMVYLQKENIIDESGMPKERFSAEFPKEGPSILRIQQVVRGDSAAYFCASSPGLVEEQYFGPGTRLTVT.

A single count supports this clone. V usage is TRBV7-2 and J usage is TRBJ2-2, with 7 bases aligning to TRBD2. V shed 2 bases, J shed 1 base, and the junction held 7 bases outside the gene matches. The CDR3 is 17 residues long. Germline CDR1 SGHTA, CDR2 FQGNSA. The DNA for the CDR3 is TGTGCCAGCAGCTTAAACTTCCCTAGCGGGAACACCGGGGAGCTGTTTTTT. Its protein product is CASSLNFPSGNTGELFF.